This paragraph reports one T cell receptor (beta chain). This CDR3 spans 17 amino acids. Unmatched junction bases numbered 10, after V lost 6 bases and J lost 0 bases. Germline assignment: CDR1 SNHLY and CDR2 FYNNEI. In the study's own analysis: For nucleated cells, counts were estimated from reference gene primer amplification. Measured with immunoSEQ multiplex PCR; TCRdb has only the in-frame clones, and not every one. The V and J calls and clone size are taken from that table; D and trimming were inferred from the DNA. The table has about 50,000 clones, about 89% seen once. The data were taken from a study of blood T cell repertoires in COVID-19. Across the study: Both acute and convalescent COVID-19 samples were obtained from the United States, Italy and Spain. T cells, B-cell-depleted T cells, or PBMCs provided the cDNA or gDNA that served as material.

The V call is TRBV2, the J call TRBJ2-3, with 9 bases identical to TRBD2. Sequencing was carried out using peripheral blood. The sequence came from a human donor in a cohort sampled during active COVID-19. CDR3 amino acids: CASSAGVAGASTDTQYF. The DNA of the CDR3 is TGTGCCAGCAGCGCTGGGGTAGCGGGGGCGAGCACAGATACGCAGTATTTT.